These 21 T cell receptor beta chains were all obtained from the same sample, sequenced in a study of identical twins. TCRdb re-analysed the 5' RACE reads in MiXCR, keeping a single row per CDR3 protein. The profile shows around 1.7 million distinct CDR3 sequences, around 29% of them singletons. Source material: cord blood. These receptors were obtained from a newborn girl in good health.

In this sample, this clonotype turned up a few times. The J gene is TRBJ1-2, the V gene TRBV6-1; TRBD1 is a possible D gene (5 bases). This CDR3 has 14 amino acids. The ends were cut back, 6 bases at V and 4 bases at J, with 15 bases in the middle. CDR1 and CDR2 from the germline V gene are MNHNS and SASEGT. CDR3 nucleotide sequence: TGTGCCAGCAGGAGGGACGGCACTCTCTATGGCTACACCTTC. Translated, it gives CASRRDGTLYGYTF.

The sample holds a few counts of this clonotype. The rearrangement uses TRBV10-3 and TRBJ2-4; a possible D gene is TRBD2 (6 bases). V was trimmed by 6 bases and J by 1 base, leaving 7 bases between them. In germline, CDR1 is ENHRY, CDR2 SYGVKD. The CDR3 extends over 13 amino acids. The CDR3 is CAIREGAKNIQYF. CDR3 DNA sequence: TGTGCCATCAGGGAGGGGGCCAAAAACATTCAGTACTTC.

This clonotype turned up a few times. Here the CDR3 DNA reads TGCAGTGCTAGTCACCCGGGGACTAACTATGGCTACACCTTC. Translation: CSASHPGTNYGYTF. V gene TRBV20-1 combines with J gene TRBJ1-2; no reliable D call. Trimming cost V 3 bases and J 0 bases, with 11 bases left between them. CDR1 and CDR2 from the germline V gene are DFQATT and SNEGSKA (reference sequence). This CDR3 is 14 amino acids long.

This chain joins TRBV29-1 and TRBJ2-2; possible D gene TRBD1, 6 bases. CDR3 size: 15 residues. Trimming stripped 0 bases from V and 5 bases from J, with 13 bases between. Germline V gene data show CDR1 as SQVTM and CDR2 as ANQGSEA. The CDR3 nucleotides are TGCAGCGTTGAAGATCTTCGTACAGGGACCGGGGAGCTGTTTTTT. As protein: CSVEDLRTGTGELFF.

This clonotype appeared a few times. The J gene is TRBJ2-7, the V gene TRBV6-5, with D perhaps assigned TRBD1 or TRBD2 (5 bases each). Per the germline V gene, CDR1 is MNHEY and CDR2 is SVGAGI. The ends were cut back, 3 bases at V and 1 base at J, with 22 bases in the middle. The CDR3 length is 18 residues. CDR3 sequence: CASSYNPNPGTDSYEQYF. The CDR3 DNA follows: TGTGCCAGCAGTTATAATCCAAATCCGGGGACGGATTCCTACGAGCAGTACTTC.

For this clonotype: The junction and the germline gene differ at one end; a read error may be behind it. The V call is TRBV24-1, the J call TRBJ2-7; D possibly corresponds to TRBD1 (5 bases). CDR1 is KGHDR and CDR2 is SFDVKD in the germline V gene. The CDR3 has 13 amino acids. This CDR3 is CATGDSGTYEQYF. The CDR3 DNA reads TGTGCCACCGGTGATTCAGGGACCTACGAGCAGTACTTC.

This clonotype was recorded a few times. This sequence joins TRBV12-3 or TRBV12-4 and TRBJ2-5, with no clear D. Trimming removed 6 bases from V and 3 bases from J, with 11 bases in between. The CDR3 extends over 13 amino acids. The CDR3 DNA is TGTGCCAGCAGACACACTCCTAAAGAGACCCAGTACTTC. Residues: CASRHTPKETQYF.

As to this clonotype: The junction differs from germline at one of its ends, possibly a read error. The J gene is TRBJ2-3, the V gene TRBV12-3 or TRBV12-4; maybe TRBD2 (6 bases). The CDR3 spans 13 residues. DNA of the CDR3: TGTGCCAGCAGTTTGGTCACGGGAGATATGCAGTATTTT. Its translation is CASSLVTGDMQYF.

The V and J genes are TRBV6-5 and TRBJ1-1; TRBD1 is a possible D gene (6 bases). In germline, CDR1 is MNHEY, CDR2 SVGAGI. The CDR3 runs to 14 residues. V was clipped by 8 bases and J by 3 bases, with 16 bases between them. CDR3 amino acids: CASQNRARDTEAFF. The CDR3 DNA follows: TGTGCCAGCCAAAACAGGGCTAGGGACACTGAAGCTTTCTTT.

Ten or more counts support this clonotype. The chain combines TRBV19 with TRBJ2-1; TRBD2 is a possible D gene (6 bases). This CDR3 contains 14 residues. Germline CDR1 and CDR2: LNHDA and SQIVND (reference sequence). Trimming took 3 bases from V and 0 from J, leaving 6 bases between them. The CDR3, as DNA: TGTGCCAGTAGTATGACTAGCTCCTACAATGAGCAGTTCTTC. This codes for CASSMTSSYNEQFF.

This clonotype was counted a few times. The chain employs TRBV3-1 and TRBJ2-1; 12 nucleotides agree with TRBD2. V was clipped by 6 bases and J by 5 bases; unmatched bases: 5. There are 15 residues in the CDR3. Germline V lookup: CDR1 LGHDT, CDR2 YNNKEL (reference sequence). The CDR3 sequence: CASRRLAGVNNEQFF. Written as DNA, the CDR3 is TGTGCCAGCAGGCGACTAGCGGGAGTGAACAATGAGCAGTTCTTC.

This clonotype was recorded at least ten times. The chain uses TRBV29-1 and TRBJ2-4; 13 bases are a match to TRBD2. This CDR3 spans 10 amino acids. After removal of 7 bases from V and 15 bases from J, the junction contained 3 bases not matched to a gene. Germline lookup yields CDR1 SQVTM and CDR2 ANQGSEA. The CDR3 reads CSGRLAGGYF. The CDR3 DNA reads TGCAGCGGGCGACTAGCGGGAGGGTACTTC.

The V call is TRBV20-1, the J call TRBJ1-5, with a possible D match to TRBD1 (5 bases). Trimming removed 2 bases at V and 9 bases at J, with 11 bases between. The CDR3 is 12 residues long. Germline V gene lookup returns CDR1 DFQATT and CDR2 SNEGSKA (reference sequence). The CDR3 spells CSARTGTRPQHF. The CDR3 DNA reads as TGCAGTGCTAGAACCGGGACCCGGCCCCAGCATTTT.

The rearrangement uses TRBV15 and TRBJ1-1; a possible D gene is TRBD1 (5 bases). CDR1 is LNHNV and CDR2 is YYDKDF in the germline V gene (reference sequence). Trimming left V 1 base short and J 1 base short, with 13 bases between. This CDR3 comprises 16 residues. CDR3 protein: CATSRGLGTQNTEAFF. The CDR3 nucleotides are TGTGCCACCAGCAGAGGCCTCGGGACCCAGAACACTGAAGCTTTCTTT.

J is TRBJ1-6 and V is TRBV6-5, with 7 positions matching TRBD1. CDR1 is MNHEY, CDR2 SVGAGI, per germline. After removal of 6 bases from V and 7 bases from J, the junction contained 6 bases not matched to a gene. This CDR3 contains 14 residues. CDR3 bases: TGTGCCAGCAGACAGGGGCAAGCAAATTCACCCCTCCACTTT. It specifies CASRQGQANSPLHF.

The V and J genes are TRBV6-5 and TRBJ2-7, with D possibly matching TRBD2 (5 bases). The J call is in doubt because the DNA end fits TRBJ2-5 better. Germline CDR1 MNHEY, CDR2 SVGAGI. CDR3 length equals 14 residues. CDR3 DNA sequence: TGTGCCAGCAGTTACTTTACGGAGGTCTGGACCCAGTACTTC. Protein product: CASSYFTEVWTQYF.

The chain joins TRBV12-3 or TRBV12-4 to TRBJ1-1; 8 bases fit TRBD1. This CDR3 spans 16 amino acids. Unmatched junction bases numbered 10, after V lost 2 bases and J lost 5 bases. The CDR3, as DNA: TGTGCCAGCAGTTTAATACCGACAGGGGCTCGAACTGAAGCTTTCTTT. Translation: CASSLIPTGARTEAFF.

This chain uses TRBV24-1 with TRBJ2-1; D perhaps matches TRBD1 (5 bases). This CDR3 comprises 13 residues. Germline V gives CDR1 KGHDR, CDR2 SFDVKD. Trimming took 4 bases from V and 6 from J, leaving 9 bases between them. This chain's CDR3 is CATSDSGCNEQFF. DNA for the CDR3: TGTGCCACCAGTGACTCAGGGTGCAATGAGCAGTTCTTC.

The chain joins TRBV3-1 to TRBJ2-5, with unresolved D. This CDR3 has 13 amino acids. V lost 4 bases and J 3 bases, leaving 9 bases between the germline ends. Germline values: CDR1 LGHDT, CDR2 YNNKEL (reference sequence). The CDR3 loop is CASSRTPKETQYF. For the CDR3, the DNA is TGTGCCAGCAGCCGGACCCCGAAAGAGACCCAGTACTTC.

V gene TRBV10-3 combines with J gene TRBJ2-5, with 7 nucleotides matching TRBD1. V was pared by 0 bases and J by 4 bases, with 5 bases of the junction left unmatched. Germline V lookup: CDR1 ENHRY, CDR2 SYGVKD. The CDR3 runs to 15 residues. For the CDR3, the DNA is TGTGCCATCAGTGAGTCTCGAGCAGGGGGAGAGACCCAGTACTTC. Translated, it gives CAISESRAGGETQYF.

This clonotype was detected many times. The germline gene is not matched at one end of the junction; a read error may be the cause. Here the CDR3 DNA reads TGTGCCAGCAGCTTAGGACTTGTAGAAGAGACCCAGTACTTC. It specifies CASSLGLVEETQYF. The chain is built from TRBV5-1 and TRBJ2-5; D is possibly TRBD2 (5 bases). CDR1 SGHRS and CDR2 YFSETQ come from the germline V gene. The CDR3 consists of 14 residues.